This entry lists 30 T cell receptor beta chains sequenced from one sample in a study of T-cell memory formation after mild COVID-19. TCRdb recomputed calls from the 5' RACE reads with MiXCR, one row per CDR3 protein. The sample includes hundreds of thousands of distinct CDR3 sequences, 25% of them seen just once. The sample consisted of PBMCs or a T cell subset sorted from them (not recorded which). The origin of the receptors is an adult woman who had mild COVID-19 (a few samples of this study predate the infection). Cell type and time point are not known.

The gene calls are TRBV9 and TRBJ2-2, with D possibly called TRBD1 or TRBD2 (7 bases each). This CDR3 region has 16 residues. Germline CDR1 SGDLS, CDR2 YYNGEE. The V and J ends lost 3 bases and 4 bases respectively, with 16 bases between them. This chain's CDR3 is CASSASGGGITGELFF. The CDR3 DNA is TGTGCCAGCAGCGCCTCAGGGGGGGGTATCACCGGGGAGCTGTTTTTT.

The CDR3 is CASSVQGQNTEAFF. The CDR3, as DNA: TGTGCCAGCTCAGTACAGGGGCAGAACACTGAAGCTTTCTTT. This rearrangement joins TRBV18 to TRBJ1-1; 7 bases agree with TRBD1. The CDR3 contains 14 residues. CDR1 and CDR2 from the germline V gene are KGHSH and LQKENI. After removal of 5 bases from V and 1 base from J, the junction contained 4 bases not matched to a gene.

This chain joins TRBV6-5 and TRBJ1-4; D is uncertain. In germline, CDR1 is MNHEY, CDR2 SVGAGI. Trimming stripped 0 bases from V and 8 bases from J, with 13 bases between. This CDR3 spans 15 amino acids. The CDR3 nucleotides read TGTGCCAGCAGTTACTCGGCCGGGTTCGTGGAAAAACTGTTTTTT. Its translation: CASSYSAGFVEKLFF.

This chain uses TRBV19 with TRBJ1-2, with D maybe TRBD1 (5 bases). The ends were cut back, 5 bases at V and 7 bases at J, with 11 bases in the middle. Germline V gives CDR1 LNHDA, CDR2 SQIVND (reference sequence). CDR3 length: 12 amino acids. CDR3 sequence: CASSSYRSGYTF. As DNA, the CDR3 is TGTGCCAGTAGTTCCTACAGGTCTGGCTACACCTTC. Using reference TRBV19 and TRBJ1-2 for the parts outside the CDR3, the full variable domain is DGGITQSPKYLFRKEGQNVTLSCEQNLNHDAMYWYRQDPGQGLRLIYYSQIVNDFQKGDIAEGYSVSREKKESFPLTVTSAQKNPTAFYLCASSSYRSGYTFGSGTRLTVV.

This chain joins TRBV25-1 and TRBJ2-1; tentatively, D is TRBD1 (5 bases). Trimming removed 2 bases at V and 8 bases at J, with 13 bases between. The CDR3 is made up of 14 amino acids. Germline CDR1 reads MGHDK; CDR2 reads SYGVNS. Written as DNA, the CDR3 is TGTGCCAGCAGTGAAAGGGGCCTGCAATATGAGCAGTTCTTC. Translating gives CASSERGLQYEQFF.

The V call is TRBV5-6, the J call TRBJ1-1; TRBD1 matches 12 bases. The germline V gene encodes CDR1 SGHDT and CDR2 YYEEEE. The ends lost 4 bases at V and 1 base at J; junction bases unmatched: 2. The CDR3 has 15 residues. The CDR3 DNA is TGTGCCAGCAGCCGGGACAGGGGGCGGAACACTGAAGCTTTCTTT. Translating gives CASSRDRGRNTEAFF.

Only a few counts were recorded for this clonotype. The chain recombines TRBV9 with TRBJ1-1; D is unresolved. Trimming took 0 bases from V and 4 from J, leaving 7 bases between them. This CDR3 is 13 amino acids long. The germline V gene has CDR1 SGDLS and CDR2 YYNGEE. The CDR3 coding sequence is TGTGCCAGCAGCGTAGCGGACGCCACTGAAGCTTTCTTT. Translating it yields CASSVADATEAFF.

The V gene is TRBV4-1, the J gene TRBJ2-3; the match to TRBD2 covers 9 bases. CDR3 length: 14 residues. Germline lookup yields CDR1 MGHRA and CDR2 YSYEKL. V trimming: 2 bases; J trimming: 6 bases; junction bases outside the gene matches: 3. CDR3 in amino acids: CASSQLAGGDTQYF. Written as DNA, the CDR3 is TGCGCCAGCAGCCAATTGGCGGGAGGGGATACGCAGTATTTT.

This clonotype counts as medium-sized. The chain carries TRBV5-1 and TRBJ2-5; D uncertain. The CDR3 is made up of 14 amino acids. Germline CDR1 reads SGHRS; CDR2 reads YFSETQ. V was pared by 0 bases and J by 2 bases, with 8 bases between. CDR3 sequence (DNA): TGCGCCAGCAGCTTGGACAGTCAACAAGAGACCCAGTACTTC. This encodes CASSLDSQQETQYF. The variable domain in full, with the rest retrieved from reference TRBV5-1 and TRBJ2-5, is KAGVTQTPRYLIKTRGQQVTLSCSPISGHRSVSWYQQTPGQGLQFLFEYFSETQRNKGNFPGRFSGRQFSNSRSEMNVSTLELGDSALYLCASSLDSQQETQYFGPGTRLLVL.

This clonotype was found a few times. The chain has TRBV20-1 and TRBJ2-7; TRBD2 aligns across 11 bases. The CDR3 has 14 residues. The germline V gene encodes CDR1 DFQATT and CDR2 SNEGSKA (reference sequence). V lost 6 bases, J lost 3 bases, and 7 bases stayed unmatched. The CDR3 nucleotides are TGCAGTGCCGGCCAAACTAGCGGGGGCTACGAGCAGTACTTC. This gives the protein CSAGQTSGGYEQYF.

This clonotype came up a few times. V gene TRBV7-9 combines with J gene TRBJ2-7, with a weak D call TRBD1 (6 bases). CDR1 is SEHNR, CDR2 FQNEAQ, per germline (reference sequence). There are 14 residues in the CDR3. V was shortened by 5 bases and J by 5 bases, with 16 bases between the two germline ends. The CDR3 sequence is CASSITQGIHEQYF. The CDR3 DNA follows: TGTGCCAGCAGCATCACCCAGGGGATCCACGAGCAGTACTTC.

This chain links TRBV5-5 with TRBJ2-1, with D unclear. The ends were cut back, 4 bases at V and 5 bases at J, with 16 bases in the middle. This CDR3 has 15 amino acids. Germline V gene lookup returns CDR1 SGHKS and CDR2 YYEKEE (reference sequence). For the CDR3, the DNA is TGTGCCAGCAGCCTCTGGGCTAGGAAGAACAATGAGCAGTTCTTC. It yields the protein CASSLWARKNNEQFF.

CDR3 in amino acids: CASSSTGIGDTQYF. The CDR3 DNA reads as TGTGCCAGCAGCTCCACAGGGATCGGAGATACGCAGTATTTT. The chain carries TRBV7-9 and TRBJ2-3; a weak D match, TRBD1 (6 bases). V dropped 4 bases and J dropped 5 bases, with 13 bases sitting between them. There are 14 residues in the CDR3. Germline values: CDR1 SEHNR, CDR2 FQNEAQ (reference sequence).

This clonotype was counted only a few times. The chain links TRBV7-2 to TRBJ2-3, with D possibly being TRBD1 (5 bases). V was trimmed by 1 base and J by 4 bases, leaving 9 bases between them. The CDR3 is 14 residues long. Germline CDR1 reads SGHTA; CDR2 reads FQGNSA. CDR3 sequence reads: CASSLDVRADTQYF. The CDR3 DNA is TGTGCCAGCAGCTTAGACGTCAGGGCAGATACGCAGTATTTT.

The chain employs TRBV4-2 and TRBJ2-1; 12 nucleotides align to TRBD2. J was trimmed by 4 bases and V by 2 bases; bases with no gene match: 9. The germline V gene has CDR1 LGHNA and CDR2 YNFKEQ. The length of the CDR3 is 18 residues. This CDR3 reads CASSQSPRGTSGYNEQFF. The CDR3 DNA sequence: TGTGCCAGCAGCCAATCTCCTCGGGGGACTAGCGGGTACAATGAGCAGTTCTTC.

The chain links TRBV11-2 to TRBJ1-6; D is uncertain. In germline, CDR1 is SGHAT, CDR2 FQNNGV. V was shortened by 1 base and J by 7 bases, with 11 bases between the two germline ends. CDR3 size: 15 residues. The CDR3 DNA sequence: TGTGCCAGCAGCTTAGGAGTTCATCAAAATTCACCCCTCCACTTT. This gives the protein CASSLGVHQNSPLHF.

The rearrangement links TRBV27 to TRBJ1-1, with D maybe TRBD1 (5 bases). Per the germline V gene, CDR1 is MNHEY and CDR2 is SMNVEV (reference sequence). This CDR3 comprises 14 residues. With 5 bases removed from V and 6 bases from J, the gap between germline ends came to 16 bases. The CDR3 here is CASSISWGGAEAFF. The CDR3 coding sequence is TGTGCCAGCAGTATCTCTTGGGGGGGAGCTGAAGCTTTCTTT.

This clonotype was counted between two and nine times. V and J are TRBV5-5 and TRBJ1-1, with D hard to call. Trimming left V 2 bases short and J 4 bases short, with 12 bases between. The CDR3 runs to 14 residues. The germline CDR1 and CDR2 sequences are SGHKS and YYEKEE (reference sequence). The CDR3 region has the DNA TGTGCCAGCAGCTTAGGGCAATGGGCCACTGAAGCTTTCTTT. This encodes CASSLGQWATEAFF.

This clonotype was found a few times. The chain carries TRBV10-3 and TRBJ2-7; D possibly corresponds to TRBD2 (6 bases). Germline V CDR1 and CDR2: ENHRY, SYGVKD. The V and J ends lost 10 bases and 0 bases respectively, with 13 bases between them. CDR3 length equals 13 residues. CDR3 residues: CATGGDHSYEQYF. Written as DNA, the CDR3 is TGTGCCACAGGCGGGGACCACTCCTACGAGCAGTACTTC.

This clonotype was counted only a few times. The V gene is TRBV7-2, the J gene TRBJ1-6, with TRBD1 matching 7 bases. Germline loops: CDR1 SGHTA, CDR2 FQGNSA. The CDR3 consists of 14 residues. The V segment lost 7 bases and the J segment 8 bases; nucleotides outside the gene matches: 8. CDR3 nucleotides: TGTGCCAGCACTCCGGACAGGCTGGATTCACCCCTCCACTTT. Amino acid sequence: CASTPDRLDSPLHF.

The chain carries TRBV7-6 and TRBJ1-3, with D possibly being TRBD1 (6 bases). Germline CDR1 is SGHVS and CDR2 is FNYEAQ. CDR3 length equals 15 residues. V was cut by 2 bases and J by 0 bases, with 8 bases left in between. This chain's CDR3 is CASSLRGASGNTIYF. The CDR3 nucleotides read TGTGCCAGCAGCTTAAGGGGGGCCTCTGGAAACACCATATATTTT. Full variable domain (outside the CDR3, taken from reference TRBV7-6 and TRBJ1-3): GAGVSQSPRYKVTKRGQDVALRCDPISGHVSLYWYRQALGQGPEFLTYFNYEAQQDKSGLPNDRFSAERPEGSISTLTIQRTEQRDSAMYRCASSLRGASGNTIYFGEGSWLTVV.

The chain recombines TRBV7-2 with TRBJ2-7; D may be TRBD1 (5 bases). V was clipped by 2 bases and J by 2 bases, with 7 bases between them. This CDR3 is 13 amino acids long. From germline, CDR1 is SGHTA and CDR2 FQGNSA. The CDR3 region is CASSLPTAYEQYF. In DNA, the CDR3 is TGTGCCAGCAGCTTACCGACAGCCTACGAGCAGTACTTC. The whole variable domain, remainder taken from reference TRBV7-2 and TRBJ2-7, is GAGVSQSPSNKVTEKGKDVELRCDPISGHTALYWYRQSLGQGLEFLIYFQGNSAPDKSGLPSDRFSAERTGGSVSTLTIQRTQQEDSAVYLCASSLPTAYEQYFGPGTRLTVT.

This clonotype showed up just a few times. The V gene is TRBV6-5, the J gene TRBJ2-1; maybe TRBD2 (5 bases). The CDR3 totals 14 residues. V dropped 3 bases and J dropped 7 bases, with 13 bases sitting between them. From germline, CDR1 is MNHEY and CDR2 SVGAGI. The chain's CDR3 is CASSYAREINEQFF. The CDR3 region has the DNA TGTGCCAGCAGTTATGCGAGGGAGATAAATGAGCAGTTCTTC.

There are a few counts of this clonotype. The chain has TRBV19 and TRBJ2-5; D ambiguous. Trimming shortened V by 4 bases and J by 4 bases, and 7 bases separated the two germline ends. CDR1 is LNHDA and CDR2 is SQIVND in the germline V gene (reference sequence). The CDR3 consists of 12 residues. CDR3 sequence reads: CASSTIGETQYF. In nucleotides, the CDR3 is TGTGCCAGTAGTACGATTGGAGAGACCCAGTACTTC.

CDR3 sequence (DNA): TGTGCCAGCACCCCCCTCGGCAATGAGCAGTTCTTC. Translated: CASTPLGNEQFF. J is TRBJ2-1 and V is TRBV12-3 or TRBV12-4, with D uncertain. Trimming left V 7 bases short and J 6 bases short, with 10 bases between. The CDR3 spans 12 residues.

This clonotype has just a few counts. CDR3 sequence (DNA): TGTGCCAGCTCACCCCCGGGACTAGCGGGAGCCGGGGCCGGGGAGCTGTTTTTT. Encoded protein: CASSPPGLAGAGAGELFF. The chain combines TRBV18 with TRBJ2-2; 14 bases align to TRBD2. Germline V gene data show CDR1 as KGHSH and CDR2 as LQKENI. The J segment lost 6 bases and the V segment lost 3 bases, leaving 9 bases of the junction unmatched. CDR3 length: 18 amino acids.

This chain's CDR3 is CASSYSIIGTGELFF. The CDR3 nucleotides read TGTGCCAGCAGTTACTCAATCATAGGAACCGGGGAGCTGTTTTTT. This rearrangement joins TRBV6-5 to TRBJ2-2; D ambiguous. Per germline, CDR1 MNHEY and CDR2 SVGAGI. V lost 0 bases and J 5 bases, leaving 10 bases between the germline ends. The CDR3 extends over 15 amino acids.

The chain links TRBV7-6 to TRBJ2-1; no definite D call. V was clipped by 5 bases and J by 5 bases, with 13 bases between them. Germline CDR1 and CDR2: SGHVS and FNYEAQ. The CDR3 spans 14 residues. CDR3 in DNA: TGTGCCAGCAGCCGTAATTTCGGTGACAATGAGCAGTTCTTC. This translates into CASSRNFGDNEQFF. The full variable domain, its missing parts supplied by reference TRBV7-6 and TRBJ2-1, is GAGVSQSPRYKVTKRGQDVALRCDPISGHVSLYWYRQALGQGPEFLTYFNYEAQQDKSGLPNDRFSAERPEGSISTLTIQRTEQRDSAMYRCASSRNFGDNEQFFGPGTRLTVL.

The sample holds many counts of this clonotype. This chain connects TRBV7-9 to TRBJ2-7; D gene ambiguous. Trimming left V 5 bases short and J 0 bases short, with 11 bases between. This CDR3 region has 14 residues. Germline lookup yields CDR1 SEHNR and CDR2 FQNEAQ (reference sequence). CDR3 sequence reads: CASSVTGFSYEQYF. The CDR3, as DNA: TGTGCCAGCAGCGTTACGGGCTTCTCCTACGAGCAGTACTTC.

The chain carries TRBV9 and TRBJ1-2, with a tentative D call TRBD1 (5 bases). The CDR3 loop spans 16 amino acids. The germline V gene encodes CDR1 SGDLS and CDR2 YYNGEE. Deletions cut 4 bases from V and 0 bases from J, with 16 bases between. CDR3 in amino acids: CASSSPAVGPNYGYTF. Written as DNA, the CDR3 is TGTGCCAGCAGCTCCCCAGCAGTGGGGCCTAACTATGGCTACACCTTC.